This T cell receptor beta chain emerged from a study of blood T cell repertoires in COVID-19. Study-wide background: Samples came from the United States, Italy and Spain, spanning acute and convalescent COVID-19.

In the original processing: Estimation of nucleated cell counts relied on the amplification of reference gene primers. Method: immunoSEQ multiplex PCR; TCRdb's copy keeps in-frame clones and lacks some. V and J calls and clone size are those listed in that table; D and trimming were worked out from the DNA. In the table there are about 200,000 clones, about 86% of which are singletons. Self-reported history from a screening survey and questionnaire set each donor's cohort. The CDR3 runs to 14 residues. Germline CDR1 reads KGHDR; CDR2 reads SFDVKD. Trimming left V 9 bases short and J 1 base short, with 11 bases between.

Sequencing was performed on PBMCs or T cells enriched from blood (not recorded which). This receptor was obtained from a woman aged 50 to 60 with acute COVID-19. The chain has TRBV24-1 and TRBJ2-2; D perhaps matches TRBD1 (7 bases). The CDR3 sequence: CATQGGRNTGELFF. CDR3 sequence (DNA): TGTGCCACCCAGGGGGGCAGGAACACCGGGGAGCTGTTTTTT.